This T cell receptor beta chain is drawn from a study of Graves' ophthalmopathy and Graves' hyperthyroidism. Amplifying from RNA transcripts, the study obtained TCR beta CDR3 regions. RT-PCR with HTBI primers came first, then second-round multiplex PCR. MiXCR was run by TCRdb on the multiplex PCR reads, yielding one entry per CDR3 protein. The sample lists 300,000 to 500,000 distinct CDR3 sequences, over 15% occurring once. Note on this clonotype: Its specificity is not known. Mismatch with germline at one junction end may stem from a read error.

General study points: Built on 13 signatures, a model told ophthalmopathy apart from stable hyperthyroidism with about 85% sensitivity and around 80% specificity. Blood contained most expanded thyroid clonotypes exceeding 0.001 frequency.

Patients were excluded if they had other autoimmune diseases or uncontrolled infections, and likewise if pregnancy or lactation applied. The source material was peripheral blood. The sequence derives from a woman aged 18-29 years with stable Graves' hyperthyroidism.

CDR3 in DNA: TGCAGTGCTCTCCGGGACAGTGGCCTTTACACCTTT. Translating it yields CSALRDSGLYTF. This chain links TRBV20-1 with TRBJ1-2, with 7 bases aligning to TRBD1. Germline CDR1 is DFQATT and CDR2 is SNEGSKA (reference sequence). The CDR3 is made up of 12 amino acids.